This T cell receptor (beta chain) was profiled in a study of blood T cells in healthy people across ages (dated by TCRdb to between 2014 and 2017). For the wider study: Template switching captured roughly one uniquely barcoded TCR beta cDNA molecule per two T cells in model experiments. To track age-related changes in TCR beta repertoire diversity, the study relied on deep sequencing normalized with unique cDNA molecular identifiers. The donors were split into four age groups: young (average roughly 15 years), middle-aged (roughly 39), aged (over 55) and long-lived (roughly 86). To avoid experimental bias, donors of different ages were spread randomly across the sequencing lanes. The study analyzed two additional independent replicas of 1 million unique cDNA reads from the same blood draw for two donors, one aged 18 to 29 and one aged 80 or older.

The library was prepared using 5' RACE. Sequencing used an Illumina HiSeq 2500. A second PCR of roughly 6 to 11 cycles was performed with a sample-barcoded 5' primer and a J-beta primer mix. A unique molecular identifier was introduced onto each TCR beta cDNA molecule by a template-switch 5' adaptor carrying 12 random nucleotides. Each sample yielded at least 2.5 million CDR3-containing paired-end reads. First-strand cDNA synthesis was performed from all RNA using the Mint cDNA synthesis kit, with priming by a TRBC-specific oligonucleotide. Following uracil-DNA glycosylase treatment, all cDNA underwent a first 18-cycle PCR with the universal primers M1SS and BC2_uni_R. From the authors' description of their analysis: Normalization of each sample was performed by random selection of 1 million high-quality reads, each carrying a distinct molecular identifier. Instead of being binned into consensus sequences, reads with shared molecular identifiers were discarded. MiTCR, run with a Q25 quality threshold and the strictest error-elimination algorithm, handled CDR3 identification, clonotype clustering and error correction. A nonparametric unseen species model with Euler transformation was used to estimate a lower bound on total TCR beta diversity. Through fastp at Q25 and MiXCR, TCRdb rebuilt clones from the public reads, retaining in-frame beta chains. A single entry per CDR3 protein holds the most common genes and DNA from its merged rows. TCRdb's processing, not the study's, gives the V and J calls here. This sample comprises about 680,000 distinct CDR3 sequences, roughly 50% of them detected only once. The ten largest clones capture approximately 32% of the sample.

Paper-wide results and their limitations: The long-lived group showed more naive CD4+ T cells, fewer expanded clones and increased TCR diversity than the aged group, suggesting age selection. As age increased, observed TCR beta diversity per million T cells dropped in a roughly linear way, and a significant reduction was already evident by age 40. Total diversity estimates from one million sequenced T cells were considered lower bounds and underestimates. Conclusive comparison of naive and antigen-experienced compartments was prevented by the profiling of bulk unsorted PBMCs. Observed TCR beta diversity correlated strongly with the percentage of naive T cells measured by flow cytometry. Because donor CMV infection status was unknown, age-related changes in expanded clonotypes were potentially confounded.

Per the germline V gene, ENHRY is the CDR1 and SYGVKD is the CDR2. The germline ends are 11 bases apart after V is trimmed by 0 bases and J by 6 bases. Reading from cysteine to phenylalanine, the CDR3 counts 14 amino acids. Solely the CDR3 DNA is kept, with 42 bases framed from the first base. Donors were a few dozen systemically healthy Caucasian individuals from Russia aged roughly 6 to 90 years. Around 10 milliliters of peripheral blood were collected from each donor into EDTA-treated Vacutainer tubes. PBMCs were isolated by Ficoll-Paque density-gradient centrifugation, with at least 6.5 million obtained per sample. Total RNA was extracted from PBMCs with Trizol reagent, with at least 6 micrograms obtained per sample. Naive CD45RAhigh/CD27high T cell percentages were measured by flow cytometry on a PBMC aliquot from every donor. In this sample, this clonotype turned up a few times. Its antigen remains undetermined. Base qualities are not recorded, but no much larger clone differs from it by a single base.

This clonotype originated in a woman aged 60-75 years in good health. Recombination connected TRBV10-3 to TRBJ1-2; 6 matching bases give a weak D call of TRBD1. Sequencing used blood. The CDR3 amino acid sequence is: CAISESRQEHGYTF. DNA sequence: TGTGCCATCAGTGAGTCGAGACAGGAACATGGCTACACCTTC.